This T cell receptor (beta chain) was recorded in a study of human CD4 T cells and Enterobacteriaceae. All CD4+ cells other than CD45RA+CCR7+CD95- naive cells were sorted as memory, over 98% pure. Blood from healthy donors was obtained in Switzerland from donation centers. CD8+, CD14+, CD16+, CD56+, CD19+ and CD25-bright cells were excluded before sorting. The method was immunoSEQ multiplex PCR; TCRdb's version includes in-frame clones alone and lacks a portion of them. In the table there are 25,000 to 35,000 clones, about 82% of which are singletons. The TCR originated in a human donor in good health. The sequenced sample was memory CD4+ T cells from blood.

The CDR3 DNA is TGCGCCAGCAGCTTGGACGAACAGGGGGGTCGGTATGGCTACACCTTC. As protein: CASSLDEQGGRYGYTF. This chain links TRBV5-1 with TRBJ1-2; 8 bases fit TRBD1. J lost 5 bases, V lost 0 bases, and 9 bases had no gene match. Germline CDR1 and CDR2: SGHRS and YFSETQ. The CDR3 sequence is 16 residues long.